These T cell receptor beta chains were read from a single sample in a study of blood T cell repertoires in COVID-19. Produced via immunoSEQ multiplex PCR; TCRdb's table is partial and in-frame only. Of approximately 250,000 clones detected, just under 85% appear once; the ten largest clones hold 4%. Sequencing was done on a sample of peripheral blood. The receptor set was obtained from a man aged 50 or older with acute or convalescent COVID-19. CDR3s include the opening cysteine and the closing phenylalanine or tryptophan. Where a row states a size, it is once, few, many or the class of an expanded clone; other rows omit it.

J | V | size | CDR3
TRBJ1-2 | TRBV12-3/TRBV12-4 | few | CASTLGGIGYTF
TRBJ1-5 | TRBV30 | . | CAWSVSVNQPQHF
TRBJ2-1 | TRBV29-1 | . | CSAGGTGGYNEQFF
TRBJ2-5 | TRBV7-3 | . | CASSPQRGQETQYF
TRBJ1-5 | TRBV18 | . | CASSPSGGSNQPQHF
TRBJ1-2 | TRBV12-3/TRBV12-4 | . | CARGQGRGYTF
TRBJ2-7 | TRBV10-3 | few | CAISEASYEQYF
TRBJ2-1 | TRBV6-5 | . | CASSLGLYNEQFF
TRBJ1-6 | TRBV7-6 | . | CASSLGQGRTYNSPLHF
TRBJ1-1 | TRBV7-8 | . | CASSLAWQGHTEAFF
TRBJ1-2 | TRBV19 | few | CASSSPDRAIYGYTF
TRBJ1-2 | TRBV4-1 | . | CASSQAQQAHYGYTF
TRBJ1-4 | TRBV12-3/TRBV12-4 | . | CASSLHLSEKLFF
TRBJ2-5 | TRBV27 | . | CASSVRTGLETQYF
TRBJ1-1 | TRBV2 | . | CASSASTGYTEAFF
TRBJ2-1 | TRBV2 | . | CASSSWTSGVGYNEQFF
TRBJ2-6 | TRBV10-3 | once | CAISVGGTGGSSGANVLTF
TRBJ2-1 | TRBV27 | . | CASSLFFSHEQFF
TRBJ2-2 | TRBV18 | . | CASSPYGQGGTGELFF
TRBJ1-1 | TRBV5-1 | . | CASSKGHTEAFF
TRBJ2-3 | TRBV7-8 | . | CASSTGLAGYTQYF
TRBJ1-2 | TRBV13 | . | CASSLGRATYGYTF